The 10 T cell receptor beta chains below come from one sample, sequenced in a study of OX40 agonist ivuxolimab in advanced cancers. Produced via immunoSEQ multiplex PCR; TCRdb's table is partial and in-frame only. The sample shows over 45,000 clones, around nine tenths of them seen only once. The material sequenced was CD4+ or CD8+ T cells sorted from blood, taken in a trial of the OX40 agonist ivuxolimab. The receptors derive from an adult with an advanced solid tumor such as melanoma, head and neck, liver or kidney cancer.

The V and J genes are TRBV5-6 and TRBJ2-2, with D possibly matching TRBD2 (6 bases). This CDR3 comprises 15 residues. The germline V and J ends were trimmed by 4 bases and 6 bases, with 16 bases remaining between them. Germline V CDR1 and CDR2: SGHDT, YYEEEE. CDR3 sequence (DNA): TGTGCCAGCAGCCATCCCGACGGGAGAGCCGGGGAGCTGTTTTTT. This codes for CASSHPDGRAGELFF.

CDR3 sequence reads: CASSLDQGTLPLHF. The CDR3 bases are TGCGCCAGCAGCTTGGATCAGGGGACCTTACCCCTCCACTTT. The chain links TRBV5-1 to TRBJ1-6, with D perhaps TRBD1 (6 bases). CDR3 length equals 14 residues. Trimming cost V 0 bases and J 12 bases, with 13 bases left between them. Germline values: CDR1 SGHRS, CDR2 YFSETQ.

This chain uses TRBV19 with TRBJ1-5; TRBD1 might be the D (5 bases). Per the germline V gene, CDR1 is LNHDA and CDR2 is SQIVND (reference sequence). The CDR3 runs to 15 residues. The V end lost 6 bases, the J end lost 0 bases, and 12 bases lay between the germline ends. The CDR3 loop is CASSSAGYSNQPQHF. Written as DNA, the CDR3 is TGTGCCAGTAGCTCCGCAGGGTATAGCAATCAGCCCCAGCATTTT.

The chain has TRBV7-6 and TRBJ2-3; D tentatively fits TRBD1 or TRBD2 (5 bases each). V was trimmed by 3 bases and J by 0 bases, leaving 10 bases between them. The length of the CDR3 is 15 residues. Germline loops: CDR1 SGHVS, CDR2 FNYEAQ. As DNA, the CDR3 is TGTGCCAGCAGCTTGGGGGAGACTAGCACAGATACGCAGTATTTT. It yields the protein CASSLGETSTDTQYF.

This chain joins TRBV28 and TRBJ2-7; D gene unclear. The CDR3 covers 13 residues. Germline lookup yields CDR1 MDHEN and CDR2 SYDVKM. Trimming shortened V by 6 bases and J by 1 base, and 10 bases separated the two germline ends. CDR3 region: CASRPQDSYEQYF. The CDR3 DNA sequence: TGTGCCAGCAGGCCACAAGATTCCTACGAGCAGTACTTC.

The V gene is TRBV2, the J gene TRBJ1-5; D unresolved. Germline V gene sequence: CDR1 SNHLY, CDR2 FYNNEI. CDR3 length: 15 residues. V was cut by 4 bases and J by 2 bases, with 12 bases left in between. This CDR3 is CASSGPAQGNQPQHF. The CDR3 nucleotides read TGTGCCAGCAGTGGTCCCGCTCAGGGCAATCAGCCCCAGCATTTT.

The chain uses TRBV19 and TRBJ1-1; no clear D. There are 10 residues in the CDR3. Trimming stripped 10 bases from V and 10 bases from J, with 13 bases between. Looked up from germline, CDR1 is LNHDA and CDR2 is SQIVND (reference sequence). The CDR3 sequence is CATGSGGAFF. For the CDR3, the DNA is TGTGCCACCGGGTCTGGAGGAGCTTTCTTT.

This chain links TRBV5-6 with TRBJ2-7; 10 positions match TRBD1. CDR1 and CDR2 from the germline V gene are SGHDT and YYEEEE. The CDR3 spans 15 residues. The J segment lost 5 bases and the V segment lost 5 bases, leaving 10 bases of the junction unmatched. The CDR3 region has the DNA TGTGCCAGCAGTCGGGACAGGGGCCGTAGCAACGAGCAGTACTTC. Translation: CASSRDRGRSNEQYF. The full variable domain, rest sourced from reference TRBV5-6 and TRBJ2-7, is DAGVTQSPTHLIKTRGQQVTLRCSPKSGHDTVSWYQQALGQGPQFIFQYYEEEERQRGNFPDRFSGHQFPNYSSELNVNALLLGDSALYLCASSRDRGRSNEQYFGPGTRLTVT.

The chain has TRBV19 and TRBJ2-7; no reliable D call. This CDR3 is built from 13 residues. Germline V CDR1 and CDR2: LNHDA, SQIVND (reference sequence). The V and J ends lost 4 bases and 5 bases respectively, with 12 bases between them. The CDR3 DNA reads TGTGCCAGTAGTACTTACTCTGGCGACGAGCAGTACTTC. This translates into CASSTYSGDEQYF.

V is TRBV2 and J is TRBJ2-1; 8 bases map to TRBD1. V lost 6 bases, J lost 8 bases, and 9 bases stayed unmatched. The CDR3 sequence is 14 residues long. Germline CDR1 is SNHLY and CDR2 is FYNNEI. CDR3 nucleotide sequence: TGTGCCAGCAGAGCTTCGACAGGGGACGATGAGCAGTTCTTC. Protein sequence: CASRASTGDDEQFF.